These 10 T cell receptor beta chains came from one sample sequenced in a study of T cells after yellow fever vaccination. Using its own MiXCR run on the 5' RACE reads, TCRdb lists one record per CDR3 protein. Of about 310,000 distinct CDR3 sequences listed, around 3.6% are singletons. Sequencing was performed on PBMCs, taken on the day of the yellow fever booster vaccination. Every receptor here comes from a man between 18 and 35 years old who received the YFV17D yellow fever vaccine.

This chain joins TRBV7-2 and TRBJ2-7; 9 bases agree with TRBD1. This CDR3 has 14 residues. Looked up from germline, CDR1 is SGHTA and CDR2 is FQGNSA. Trimming removed 5 bases from V and 5 bases from J; junction bases left unmatched: 7. The CDR3 region is CASSPRTGVDEQYF. The DNA for the CDR3 is TGTGCCAGCAGCCCGCGGACAGGGGTCGACGAGCAGTACTTC. The complete variable domain, with remaining parts taken from reference TRBV7-2 and TRBJ2-7, reads GAGVSQSPSNKVTEKGKDVELRCDPISGHTALYWYRQSLGQGLEFLIYFQGNSAPDKSGLPSDRFSAERTGGSVSTLTIQRTQQEDSAVYLCASSPRTGVDEQYFGPGTRLTVT.

In this sample, this clonotype turned up many times. The gene calls are TRBV20-1 and TRBJ2-5, with TRBD2 as a possible D gene (6 bases). The CDR3 is 17 amino acids. The V gene's germline CDR1 is DFQATT and CDR2 SNEGSKA (reference sequence). V lost 2 bases and J 3 bases, leaving 22 bases between the germline ends. Here the CDR3 DNA reads TGCAGTGCTAGAAATCTACCAGGCGGGACTGGAAAAGAGACCCAGTACTTC. Protein product: CSARNLPGGTGKETQYF.

In its sample, this clonotype was seen many times. The J gene is TRBJ2-2, the V gene TRBV12-3 or TRBV12-4; D not certain. V shed 2 bases and J shed 4 bases, with 5 bases lying between them. This CDR3 comprises 13 residues. The CDR3 sequence is CASSLRFTGELFF. CDR3 coding DNA: TGTGCCAGCAGTTTACGTTTCACCGGGGAGCTGTTTTTT.

This clonotype was seen a handful of times. The CDR3 DNA is TGTGCCAGCAGCTTAAATCTGCGGGAGACCCAGTACTTC. Its protein is CASSLNLRETQYF. The chain is built from TRBV11-2 and TRBJ2-5; the D is unclear. V dropped 2 bases and J dropped 5 bases, with 9 bases sitting between them. This CDR3 has 13 residues. Germline lookup yields CDR1 SGHAT and CDR2 FQNNGV.

This clonotype was detected many times. The chain joins TRBV2 to TRBJ2-7, with D tentatively TRBD1 (6 bases). The V end lost 11 bases, the J end lost 2 bases, and 13 bases lay between the germline ends. CDR3 length: 12 amino acids. Per germline, CDR1 SNHLY and CDR2 FYNNEI. The CDR3 loop reads CAGQTGTYEQYV. For the CDR3, the DNA is TGTGCCGGACAGACAGGTACCTACGAGCAGTACGTC.

This clonotype was counted at least ten times. The chain couples TRBV7-9 to TRBJ2-1, with TRBD2 matching over 14 bases. V lost 3 bases to trimming and J lost 8 bases; unmatched junction nucleotides: 3. The germline V gene has CDR1 SEHNR and CDR2 FQNEAQ (reference sequence). This CDR3 is 15 amino acids long. This CDR3 is CASSFGLAGGHEQFF. In DNA form, the CDR3 reads TGTGCCAGCAGCTTCGGACTAGCGGGGGGCCATGAGCAGTTCTTC.

This clonotype came up many times. J is TRBJ2-5 and V is TRBV15; TRBD2 is a possible D gene (5 bases). The CDR3 contains 14 residues. Germline CDR1 LNHNV, CDR2 YYDKDF (reference sequence). V lost 0 bases and J lost 1, with 6 bases in between. CDR3 residues: CATSREGGQETQYF. The DNA for the CDR3 is TGTGCCACCAGCAGAGAAGGAGGCCAAGAGACCCAGTACTTC.

There are many counts of this clonotype. This chain connects TRBV5-4 to TRBJ2-7; the D gene could be TRBD1 or TRBD2 (5 bases each). Germline assignment: CDR1 SGHNT and CDR2 YYREEE (reference sequence). V lost 4 bases to trimming and J lost 2 bases, with 10 bases between them. The CDR3 covers 13 residues. CDR3 amino acids: CASSRGPTYEQYF. DNA for the CDR3: TGTGCCAGCAGCCGGGGACCGACCTACGAGCAGTACTTC.

This clonotype has a count of ten or more. The gene calls are TRBV7-8 and TRBJ2-5, with D tentatively TRBD1 or TRBD2 (5 bases each). V lost 5 bases and J 4 bases, leaving 11 bases between the germline ends. The CDR3 contains 13 residues. Germline V CDR1 and CDR2: SGHVS, FQNEAQ. DNA for the CDR3: TGTGCCAGCAGCGCCGGGGCGAGAGAGACCCAGTACTTC. Translated, it gives CASSAGARETQYF.

This clonotype was recorded at least ten times. The chain's CDR3 is CASSQDREATDTQYF. As DNA, the CDR3 is TGCGCCAGCAGCCAAGATCGAGAAGCCACAGATACGCAGTATTTT. The genes are TRBV4-3 and TRBJ2-3; D is uncertain. The V and J ends lost 0 bases and 2 bases respectively, with 9 bases between them. Looked up from germline, CDR1 is LGHNA and CDR2 is YSLEER. The length of the CDR3 is 15 residues.